Following are 21 T cell receptor beta chains from one sample sequenced in a study of neurological immune-mediated disorders (dated 2019 in TCRdb). Library generation was performed with 5' RACE. Instrument on record: Illumina HiSeq 2500. TCRdb reprocessed the public reads (quality trimming at Q25 with fastp, clone calling with MiXCR) and kept in-frame beta chains. Rows merge per CDR3 protein into single entries with the most common DNA and genes. In all, the sample holds approximately 40,000 distinct CDR3 sequences, and roughly 12% of those were seen once. The ten most abundant clones make up 0.95% to 1.5% of the sample. The specimen sequenced was PBMCs. These TCRs come from a female donor in good health.

This clonotype showed up many times. This chain connects TRBV12-3 or TRBV12-4 to TRBJ1-1; TRBD1 might be the D (5 bases). V lost 4 bases, J lost 5 bases, and 11 bases lay in between. The CDR3 sequence is 13 residues long. Here the CDR3 reads CASSWDQRTEAFF. The CDR3 nucleotides read TGTGCCAGCAGTTGGGACCAAAGAACTGAAGCTTTCTTT.

As concerns this clonotype: One base away lies a much larger clone, so this may be a sequencing read error. The V and J genes are TRBV10-2 and TRBJ2-5; 8 nucleotides line up with TRBD2. CDR3 length: 15 residues. In germline, CDR1 is WSHSY, CDR2 SAAADI. In DNA form, the CDR3 reads TGCGCCAGCAGTCAGTCTGGACTAGCCCAAGAGACCCAGTACTTC. Translating gives CASSQSGLAQETQYF.

The rearrangement joins TRBV12-3 or TRBV12-4 to TRBJ1-5; D is perhaps TRBD1 (5 bases). The germline V and J ends were trimmed by 4 bases and 2 bases, with 18 bases remaining between them. The CDR3 is 17 amino acids. The CDR3 nucleotides are TGTGCCAGCAGTTCCAACTTGATGGGGCAAGGCAATCAGCCCCAGCATTTT. Protein: CASSSNLMGQGNQPQHF.

The chain uses TRBV29-1 and TRBJ1-3; a weak D match, TRBD1 (6 bases). The CDR3 has 14 residues. The germline CDR1 and CDR2 sequences are SQVTM and ANQGSEA. V gave up 4 bases and J gave up 4 bases, with 14 bases separating them. DNA of the CDR3: TGCAGCGTTGTCTGGCAGGGGAAGGGAAACACCATATATTTT. This translates into CSVVWQGKGNTIYF.

A note on this clonotype: A much larger clone differs by one base, so this may be a read error. The V call is TRBV5-5, the J call TRBJ1-5, with TRBD1 identical over 7 bases. The CDR3 totals 17 residues. Germline V lookup: CDR1 SGHKS, CDR2 YYEKEE (reference sequence). The CDR3 DNA follows: TGTGCCAGCAGCTTGGGGTGGGACAGATATAGCAATCAGTCCCAGCATTTT. This sequence encodes CASSLGWDRYSNQSQHF.

The sample holds many counts of this clonotype. The chain links TRBV30 to TRBJ2-7; 11 nucleotides match TRBD2. Trimming removed 5 bases from V and 3 bases from J; junction bases left unmatched: 6. This CDR3 spans 14 amino acids. Germline CDR1 is GTSNPN and CDR2 is SVGIG (reference sequence). The CDR3 DNA reads as TGTGCCTGGGGATTAGCGGGAGGGCTCTACGAGCAGTACTTC. This gives the protein CAWGLAGGLYEQYF. Drawing the rest from reference TRBV30 and TRBJ2-7, the complete variable domain is SQTIHQWPATLVQPVGSPLSLECTVEGTSNPNLYWYRQAAGRGLQLLFYSVGIGQISSEVPQNLSASRPQDRQFILSSKKLLLSDSGFYLCAWGLAGGLYEQYFGPGTRLTVT.

This clonotype was observed a handful of times. The chain uses TRBV20-1 and TRBJ2-1; TRBD2 agrees at 8 bases. This CDR3 region has 15 residues. The V gene end was trimmed by 5 bases and the J gene end by 6 bases; junction bases not matched to a gene: 12. CDR1 and CDR2 from the germline V gene are DFQATT and SNEGSKA (reference sequence). DNA of the CDR3: TGCAGTGCTCTCGATGCGGGACTAGGGGTCAATGAGCAGTTCTTC. It yields the protein CSALDAGLGVNEQFF.

This clonotype was observed many times. The V gene is TRBV7-2, the J gene TRBJ2-5; 8 positions match TRBD2. CDR3 size: 16 residues. V trimming: 1 base; J trimming: 1 base; junction bases outside the gene matches: 5. Germline-derived CDR1 and CDR2 are SGHTA and FQGNSA. The CDR3 DNA sequence: TGTGCCAGCAGCTTAGGGCCAGCGGGGGCCCAAGAGACCCAGTACTTC. This translates into CASSLGPAGAQETQYF. Variable domain in full (rest from reference TRBV7-2 and TRBJ2-5): GAGVSQSPSNKVTEKGKDVELRCDPISGHTALYWYRQSLGQGLEFLIYFQGNSAPDKSGLPSDRFSAERTGGSVSTLTIQRTQQEDSAVYLCASSLGPAGAQETQYFGPGTRLLVL.

This clonotype was observed many times. The chain links TRBV6-6 to TRBJ1-5; D is unclear. The CDR3 spans 14 residues. Trimming cost V 4 bases and J 0 bases, with 7 bases left between them. Germline V gene sequence: CDR1 MNHNY, CDR2 SVGAGI (reference sequence). The CDR3 sequence is CASSSINSNQPQHF. Written as DNA, the CDR3 is TGTGCCAGCAGTTCCATTAATAGCAATCAGCCCCAGCATTTT.

This clonotype was observed many times. The chain has TRBV5-1 and TRBJ1-4, with 10 bases that match TRBD1. In germline, CDR1 is SGHRS, CDR2 YFSETQ. The CDR3 sequence is 14 residues long. After removal of 4 bases from V and 5 bases from J, the junction contained 2 bases not matched to a gene. The CDR3 coding sequence is TGCGCCAGCAGCCAGGGACAGGGGAATGAAAAACTGTTTTTT. Translated, it gives CASSQGQGNEKLFF.

This clonotype came up many times. The rearrangement links TRBV12-3 or TRBV12-4 to TRBJ2-4, with TRBD1 matching over 10 bases. V trimming: 0 bases; J trimming: 0 bases; junction bases outside the gene matches: 8. The CDR3 loop spans 19 amino acids. DNA for the CDR3: TGTGCCAGCAGTTTAGCCCGGGACAGGGGATTATTAGCCAAAAACATTCAGTACTTC. Encoded protein: CASSLARDRGLLAKNIQYF.

At least ten counts were recorded for this clonotype. The CDR3 loop reads CSARDRIGHGYTF. In DNA form, the CDR3 reads TGCAGTGCTAGAGACCGGATCGGGCATGGCTACACCTTC. The chain recombines TRBV20-1 with TRBJ1-2; D remains ambiguous. Trimming shortened V by 0 bases and J by 6 bases, and 11 bases separated the two germline ends. Germline values: CDR1 DFQATT, CDR2 SNEGSKA (reference sequence). The CDR3 consists of 13 residues.

This clonotype has at least ten counts. This chain joins TRBV20-1 and TRBJ2-7; no firm D call. The V end was cut by 2 bases, the J end by 3 bases, with 14 bases between. The CDR3 sequence is 14 residues long. CDR1 and CDR2 from the germline V gene are DFQATT and SNEGSKA (reference sequence). The CDR3 protein is CSARISPRHYEQYF. The CDR3 coding sequence is TGCAGTGCTAGAATATCCCCCCGGCACTACGAGCAGTACTTC.

This clonotype came up many times. The chain employs TRBV5-1 and TRBJ2-5, with 11 bases that match TRBD2. Trimming cost V 0 bases and J 5 bases; bases outside gene matches: 6. The CDR3 extends over 16 amino acids. The germline V gene encodes CDR1 SGHRS and CDR2 YFSETQ. This CDR3 is CASSLGTSGREETQYF. The CDR3 DNA reads TGCGCCAGCAGCTTGGGTACTAGCGGGAGAGAGGAGACCCAGTACTTC.

This clonotype showed up many times. The rearrangement links TRBV29-1 to TRBJ2-5; 9 bases are shared with TRBD1. CDR1 is SQVTM, CDR2 ANQGSEA, per germline. Germline trimming cut 6 bases from V and 5 bases from J; bases unmatched to any gene: 4. The CDR3 has 12 amino acids. The CDR3 reads CSVVQGAETQYF. The CDR3, as DNA: TGCAGCGTAGTACAGGGGGCGGAGACCCAGTACTTC.

This clonotype was recorded a few times. The chain couples TRBV3-1 to TRBJ2-6; no definite D call. Germline CDR1 LGHDT, CDR2 YNNKEL (reference sequence). The CDR3 has 14 residues. Trimming cost V 5 bases and J 1 base, with 6 bases left between them. The CDR3 reads CASSARSGANVLTF. CDR3 nucleotides: TGTGCCAGCAGCGCCCGTTCTGGGGCCAACGTCCTGACTTTC.

This clonotype was counted at least ten times. CDR3: CASSAGLAGSYEQYF. The CDR3 DNA reads as TGCGCCAGCAGCGCCGGACTAGCGGGATCCTACGAGCAGTACTTC. The V call is TRBV5-1, the J call TRBJ2-7; 12 nucleotides line up with TRBD2. The CDR3 consists of 15 residues. The germline gives CDR1 SGHRS, CDR2 YFSETQ. With 4 bases clipped from V and 1 base from J, the junction kept 3 bases outside the gene matches.

Of note for this clonotype: An end of the junction does not agree with germline; a read error may underlie this. V usage is TRBV7-9 and J usage is TRBJ2-4, with a tentative D call TRBD1 (6 bases). CDR1 and CDR2 (germline): SEHNR, FQNEAQ (reference sequence). This CDR3 contains 14 residues. The CDR3 DNA reads TGTGCCAGCAGCTTTTCGACAGGCAAAAACATTCATTACTTC. Translation: CASSFSTGKNIHYF.

The sample holds many counts of this clonotype. V gene TRBV5-5 combines with J gene TRBJ2-1; 7 bases match TRBD2. Germline V gene sequence: CDR1 SGHKS, CDR2 YYEKEE (reference sequence). The CDR3 runs to 15 residues. V trimming: 2 bases; J trimming: 0 bases; junction bases outside the gene matches: 2. CDR3 in amino acids: CASSFAGVSYNEQFF. CDR3 sequence (DNA): TGTGCCAGCAGCTTTGCGGGGGTCTCCTACAATGAGCAGTTCTTC.

To note about this clonotype: Just one base apart from a much larger clone, this may be a read error. The chain joins TRBV7-9 to TRBJ1-1; tentatively, D is TRBD1 (6 bases). The germline V gene has CDR1 SEHNR and CDR2 FQNEAQ (reference sequence). This CDR3 is built from 14 residues. CDR3 sequence reads: CASSLPGVPTEDFF. CDR3 bases: TGTGCCAGCAGCTTACCAGGGGTACCAACTGAAGATTTCTTT.

This clonotype has only a few counts. This chain links TRBV29-1 with TRBJ2-3, with 9 nucleotides matching TRBD1. Germline V gene lookup returns CDR1 SQVTM and CDR2 ANQGSEA. After removal of 4 bases from V and 2 bases from J, the junction contained 13 bases not matched to a gene. This CDR3 spans 17 amino acids. The CDR3 nucleotides are TGCAGCGTTGGGTCCTATGTTAGGACAGGGGACACAGATACGCAGTATTTT. Its protein product is CSVGSYVRTGDTDTQYF.